The subject of this entry is one T cell receptor (beta chain). The target antigen is unknown. The sample originates from a study of cytomegalovirus exposure and HLA in healthy donors. V lost 5 bases, J lost 0 bases, and 9 bases stayed unmatched. CDR1 is SGHAT, CDR2 FQNNGV, per germline. The CDR3 contains 19 residues. Study-wide findings and caveats: In a later analysis, CMV-associated beta chains were mostly HLA-associated, it appeared. The availability of immune exposure information extended only to CMV serostatus. Overall, 164 TCR beta chains were annotated as cytomegalovirus-associated.

60 Vbeta and 13 Jbeta primers were used in PCR. Only in-frame clones appear in the TCRdb table, and some are missing; sequencing was by immunoSEQ multiplex PCR. This table has approximately 120,000 clones, around 80% appearing once. The chain combines TRBV11-2 with TRBJ2-6; 11 bases are shared with TRBD2. Input material: PBMCs. The TCR was taken from a female donor in good health and CMV-seronegative. CDR3 residues: CASSLRRLAGHSGANVLTF. The CDR3 DNA is TGTGCCAGCAGCCTCCGCAGACTAGCGGGGCACTCTGGGGCCAACGTCCTGACTTTC.